This TCR beta chain derives from a study of cytomegalovirus exposure and HLA in healthy donors. V trimming: 1 base; J trimming: 7 bases; junction bases outside the gene matches: 9. Germline V gene sequence: CDR1 LGHNT, CDR2 FRNRAP. The CDR3 totals 18 residues. 13 Jbeta primers and 60 Vbeta primers were used for the PCR. Assay used: immunoSEQ multiplex PCR; TCRdb lists only in-frame clones, some missing. The profile shows fewer than 150,000 clones, 70% to 85% of them singletons. The TCR comes from a woman aged 18-29 years in good health and CMV-seronegative. Sequenced sample: PBMCs. This chain joins TRBV12-5 and TRBJ2-1, with TRBD2 identical over 14 bases. The DNA for the CDR3 is TGTGCTAGTGGTTTGGGAGGACTAGCGGGAGGCCCTGGGAATGAGCAGTTCTTC. Protein: CASGLGGLAGGPGNEQFF.